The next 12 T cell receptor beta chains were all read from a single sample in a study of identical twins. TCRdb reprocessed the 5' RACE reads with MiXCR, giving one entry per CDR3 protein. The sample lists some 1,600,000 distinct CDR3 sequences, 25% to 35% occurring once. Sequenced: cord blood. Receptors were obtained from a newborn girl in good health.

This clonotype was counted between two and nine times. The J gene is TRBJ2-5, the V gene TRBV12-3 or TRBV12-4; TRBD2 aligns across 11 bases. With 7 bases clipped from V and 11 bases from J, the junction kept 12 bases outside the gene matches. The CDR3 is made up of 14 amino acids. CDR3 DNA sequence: TGTGCCAGCACTGGGACTAGCGGACATTACCAGCAGTACTTC. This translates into CASTGTSGHYQQYF.

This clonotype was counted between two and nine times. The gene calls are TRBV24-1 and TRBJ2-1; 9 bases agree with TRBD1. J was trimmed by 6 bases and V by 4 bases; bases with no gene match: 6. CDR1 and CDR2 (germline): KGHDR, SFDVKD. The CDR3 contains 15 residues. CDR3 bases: TGTGCCACCAGTGACCCGGGACAGGGACTCAATGAGCAGTTCTTC. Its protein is CATSDPGQGLNEQFF.

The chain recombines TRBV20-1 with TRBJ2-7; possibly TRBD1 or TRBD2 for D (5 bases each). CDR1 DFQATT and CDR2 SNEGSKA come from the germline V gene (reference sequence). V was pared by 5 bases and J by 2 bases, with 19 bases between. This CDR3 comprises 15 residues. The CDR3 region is CSAETPGRSTYEQYF. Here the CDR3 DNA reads TGCAGTGCTGAAACCCCGGGACGGTCCACCTACGAGCAGTACTTC.

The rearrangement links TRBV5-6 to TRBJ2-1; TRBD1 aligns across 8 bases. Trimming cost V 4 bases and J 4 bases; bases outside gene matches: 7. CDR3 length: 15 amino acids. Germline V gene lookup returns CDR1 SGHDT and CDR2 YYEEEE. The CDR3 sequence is CASSPDREVYNEQFF. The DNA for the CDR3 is TGTGCCAGCAGCCCGGACAGGGAGGTTTACAATGAGCAGTTCTTC. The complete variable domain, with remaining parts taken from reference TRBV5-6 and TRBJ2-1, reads DAGVTQSPTHLIKTRGQQVTLRCSPKSGHDTVSWYQQALGQGPQFIFQYYEEEERQRGNFPDRFSGHQFPNYSSELNVNALLLGDSALYLCASSPDREVYNEQFFGPGTRLTVL.

The CDR3 coding sequence is TGCGCCAGCAGCTCAGGTGTACGGAGCACAGATACGCAGTATTTT. It translates to CASSSGVRSTDTQYF. The chain is built from TRBV5-1 and TRBJ2-3; D is ambiguous. Germline V CDR1 and CDR2: SGHRS, YFSETQ. The CDR3 sequence is 15 residues long. V was clipped by 3 bases and J by 0 bases, with 11 bases between them.

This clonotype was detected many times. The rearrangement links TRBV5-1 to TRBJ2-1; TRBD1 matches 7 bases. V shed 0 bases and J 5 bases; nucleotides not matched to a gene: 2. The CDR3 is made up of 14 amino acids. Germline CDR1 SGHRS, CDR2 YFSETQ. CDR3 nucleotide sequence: TGCGCCAGCAGCTTGGTCGGGACAGACAATGAGCAGTTCTTC. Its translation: CASSLVGTDNEQFF.

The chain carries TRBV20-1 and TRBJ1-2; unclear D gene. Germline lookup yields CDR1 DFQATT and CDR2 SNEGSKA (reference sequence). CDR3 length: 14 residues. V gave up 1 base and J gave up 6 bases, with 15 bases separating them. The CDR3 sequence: CSARVRVRSDGYTF. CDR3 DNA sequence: TGCAGTGCTAGAGTTCGGGTACGATCGGATGGCTACACCTTC.

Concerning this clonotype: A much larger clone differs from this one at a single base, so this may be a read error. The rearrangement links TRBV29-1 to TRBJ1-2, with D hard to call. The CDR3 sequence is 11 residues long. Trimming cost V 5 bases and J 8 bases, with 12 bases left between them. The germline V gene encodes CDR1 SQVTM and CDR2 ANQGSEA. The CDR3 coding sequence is TGCAGCGTTAGGAGGGAGAGCGGCTACACCTTC. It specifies CSVRRESGYTF.

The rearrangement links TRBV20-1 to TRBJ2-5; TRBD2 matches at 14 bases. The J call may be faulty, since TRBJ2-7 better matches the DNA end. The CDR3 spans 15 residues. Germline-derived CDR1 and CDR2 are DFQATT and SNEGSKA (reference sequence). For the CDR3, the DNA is TGCAGTGCTAGAGGTGGACTAGCGGGAGGAGACGAGCAGTACTTC. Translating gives CSARGGLAGGDEQYF.

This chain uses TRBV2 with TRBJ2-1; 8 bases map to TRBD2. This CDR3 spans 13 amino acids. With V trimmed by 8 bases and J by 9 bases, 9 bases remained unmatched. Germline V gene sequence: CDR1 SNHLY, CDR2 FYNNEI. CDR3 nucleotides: TGTGCCAGCGCTACGCAGCGGGGGAGTGAGCAGTTCTTC. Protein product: CASATQRGSEQFF.

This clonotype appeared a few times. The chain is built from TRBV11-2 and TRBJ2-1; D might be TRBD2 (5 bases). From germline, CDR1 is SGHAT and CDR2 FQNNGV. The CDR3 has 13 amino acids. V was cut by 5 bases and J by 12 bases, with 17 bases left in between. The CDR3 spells CASSPLATIGQFF. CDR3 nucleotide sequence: TGTGCCAGCAGCCCTTTAGCGACCATCGGGCAGTTCTTC.

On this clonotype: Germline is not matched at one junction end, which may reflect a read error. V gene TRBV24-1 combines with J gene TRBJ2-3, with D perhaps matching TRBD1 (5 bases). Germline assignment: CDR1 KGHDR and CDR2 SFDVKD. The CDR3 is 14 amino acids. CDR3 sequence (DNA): TGTGCCACCAGGAGTGCACGGAACACAGGTACGCAGTATTTT. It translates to CATRSARNTGTQYF.